This T cell receptor beta chain is drawn from a study of cytomegalovirus exposure and HLA in healthy donors. For the study at large: Per a later analysis, the roughly 700 first-cohort and some 130 validation repertoires shared one platform. Broader study findings: Researchers counted 164 TCR beta chains as cytomegalovirus-associated.

Worth noting for this clone: As yet, its antigen is unknown.

The repertoire was sequenced with immunoSEQ multiplex PCR; TCRdb's copy has only in-frame clones and lacks some. The sample lists roughly 330,000 clones, about 85% occurring once. V was trimmed by 11 bases and J by 2 bases, leaving 19 bases between them. CDR3 size: 14 residues. The germline gives CDR1 MNHNS, CDR2 SASEGT. The sequenced sample consisted of PBMCs. This receptor was identified in a woman aged 25 to 39 in good health and CMV-seropositive. The V gene is TRBV6-1, the J gene TRBJ2-7; a possible D gene is TRBD1 (7 bases). The CDR3 sequence: CAGQGGGRAYEQYF. CDR3 DNA: TGTGCCGGCCAGGGGGGCGGGCGGGCCTACGAGCAGTACTTC.